A single sample gave rise to the 7 T cell receptor beta chains below, sequenced in a study of control samples from healthy donors and cancer patients. Repertoires were generated with immunoSEQ multiplex PCR, while TCRdb's copy carries only in-frame clones and drops some. The data contain more than 140,000 clones, about 89% of them singletons. Sequencing used blood. All receptors come from a man aged 18 to 29 in good health.

This clone was picked up one time. The chain combines TRBV5-1 with TRBJ2-3; the D is unclear. Between the trimmed V and J ends, which lost 4 bases and 2 bases, there was a span of 14 bases. Germline loops: CDR1 SGHRS, CDR2 YFSETQ. This CDR3 is 15 amino acids long. In DNA form, the CDR3 reads TGCGCCAGCAGCGTCAGTACACCCTCCACAGATACGCAGTATTTT. This codes for CASSVSTPSTDTQYF. Variable domain in full (rest from reference TRBV5-1 and TRBJ2-3): KAGVTQTPRYLIKTRGQQVTLSCSPISGHRSVSWYQQTPGQGLQFLFEYFSETQRNKGNFPGRFSGRQFSNSRSEMNVSTLELGDSALYLCASSVSTPSTDTQYFGPGTRLTVL.

V is TRBV5-1 and J is TRBJ1-4, with a tentative D call TRBD1 (5 bases). The germline gives CDR1 SGHRS, CDR2 YFSETQ. Trimming left V 0 bases short and J 4 bases short, with 10 bases between. The CDR3 runs 15 residues. The CDR3 DNA is TGCGCCAGCAGCTTGGAGCCAGGGATTAATGAAAAACTGTTTTTT. As protein: CASSLEPGINEKLFF.

The DNA for the CDR3 is TGTGCCAGTAGTATAGGAGGGGGCGTCTATGGCTACACCTTC. Encoded protein: CASSIGGGVYGYTF. The rearrangement uses TRBV19 and TRBJ1-2; 7 bases agree with TRBD1. V shed 1 base, J shed 4 bases, and the junction held 3 bases outside the gene matches. Per germline, CDR1 LNHDA and CDR2 SQIVND (reference sequence). The CDR3 loop spans 14 amino acids.

This clone was detected once. V usage is TRBV6-6 and J usage is TRBJ2-3; perhaps TRBD2 as D (6 bases). Germline values: CDR1 MNHNY, CDR2 SVGAGI (reference sequence). Between the trimmed V and J ends, which lost 4 bases and 4 bases, there was a span of 18 bases. The CDR3 is made up of 16 amino acids. Here the CDR3 reads CASSSAGSLLPDTQYF. In nucleotides, the CDR3 is TGTGCCAGCAGTTCCGCCGGGAGTCTGCTCCCAGATACGCAGTATTTT.

The genes are TRBV5-1 and TRBJ1-1; 9 bases align to TRBD1. The CDR3 is 15 residues long. Germline V CDR1 and CDR2: SGHRS, YFSETQ. J gave up 4 bases and V 2 bases, and 6 bases lay outside the gene matches. The CDR3 DNA is TGCGCCAGCAGCTTACAGGGGGCCACGAGCACTGAAGCTTTCTTT. It encodes CASSLQGATSTEAFF.

The V and J genes are TRBV7-9 and TRBJ1-2, with a possible D match to TRBD1 (6 bases). There are 13 residues in the CDR3. V was trimmed by 5 bases and J by 4 bases, leaving 11 bases between them. CDR1 is SEHNR and CDR2 is FQNEAQ in the germline V gene (reference sequence). Written as DNA, the CDR3 is TGTGCCAGCAGCCTACAGGGTACCTATGGCTACACCTTC. Translation: CASSLQGTYGYTF.

This chain joins TRBV6-2 or TRBV6-3 and TRBJ2-3; perhaps TRBD2 as D (5 bases). Germline V gene data show CDR1 as MNHEY and CDR2 as SVGEGT. This CDR3 is built from 14 residues. Trimming pared 0 bases from V and 2 bases from J, leaving 6 bases between. The DNA of the CDR3 is TGTGCCAGCAGTTACTCCGGGAACACAGATACGCAGTATTTT. The encoded protein is CASSYSGNTDTQYF.